This is a list of T cell receptor beta chains from one sample in a study of shared clonotypes between healthy human individuals. Sequencing was performed with immunoSEQ multiplex PCR; in TCRdb, only in-frame clones are kept and a portion is missing. Found here are 2,100,000 or so clones, approximately 95% of them singletons; the top ten hold over 0.1%. The sample taken for sequencing was naive CD4+ T cells sorted from blood. The receptor set was obtained from a man aged 18 to 30 in good health. Each CDR3 is given with its conserved first and last residue. Each record gives: CDR3 protein, CDR3 DNA, V gene, clone size, J gene, D gene. A D gene is named only where the DNA matches it firmly. The size of a clone is reported for some rows only, either as once, few or many, or as a class for expanded clones.

CDR3 protein: CASTVLGWQSQETQYF
CDR3 DNA: TGCGCCAGCACTGTACTGGGGTGGCAGTCCCAAGAGACCCAGTACTTC
V gene: TRBV10-2
clone size: .
J gene: TRBJ2-5
D gene: .

CDR3 protein: CASSPTLEGDGYTF
CDR3 DNA: TGTGCCAGCAGCCCTACCTTGGAGGGAGATGGCTACACCTTC
V gene: TRBV7-2
clone size: .
J gene: TRBJ1-2
D gene: .

CDR3 protein: CSVVGWAGGTDTQYF
CDR3 DNA: TGCAGCGTTGTGGGATGGGCCGGGGGCACAGATACGCAGTATTTT
V gene: TRBV29-1
clone size: .
J gene: TRBJ2-3
D gene: .

CDR3 protein: CASSPDRGSYNEQFF
CDR3 DNA: TGTGCCAGCAGCCCGGACAGGGGCTCCTACAATGAGCAGTTCTTC
V gene: TRBV7-3
clone size: .
J gene: TRBJ2-1
D gene: TRBD1

CDR3 protein: CASSLIGGPASMMETQYF
CDR3 DNA: TGCGCCAGCAGCCTAATAGGGGGTCCTGCTAGCATGATGGAGACCCAGTACTTC
V gene: TRBV4-1
clone size: .
J gene: TRBJ2-5
D gene: .

CDR3 protein: CASSVDPGSSYNEQFF
CDR3 DNA: TGTGCCAGCAGCGTAGATCCGGGGTCCTCCTACAATGAGCAGTTCTTC
V gene: TRBV9
clone size: .
J gene: TRBJ2-1
D gene: .

CDR3 protein: CASSGGGDNQPQHF
CDR3 DNA: TGTGCCAGCAGCGGCGGGGGTGACAATCAGCCCCAGCATTTT
V gene: TRBV7-9
clone size: .
J gene: TRBJ1-5
D gene: .

CDR3 protein: CASSRTPGTEAFF
CDR3 DNA: TGTGCTAGCAGCAGAACACCGGGGACTGAAGCTTTCTTT
V gene: TRBV7-7
clone size: once
J gene: TRBJ1-1
D gene: .

CDR3 protein: CASSVGQVGKETQYF
CDR3 DNA: TGTGCCAGCAGTGTTGGTCAGGTTGGAAAAGAGACCCAGTACTTC
V gene: TRBV2
clone size: .
J gene: TRBJ2-5
D gene: .

CDR3 protein: CASSLGTPPPNQPQHF
CDR3 DNA: TGTGCCAGCAGCCTAGGGACACCACCGCCCAATCAGCCCCAGCATTTT
V gene: TRBV7-2
clone size: once
J gene: TRBJ1-5
D gene: .

CDR3 protein: CASSLDGLQETQYF
CDR3 DNA: TGTGCCAGCAGCTTAGATGGGCTCCAAGAGACCCAGTACTTC
V gene: TRBV11-2
clone size: .
J gene: TRBJ2-5
D gene: .

CDR3 protein: CASSSLTEAFF
CDR3 DNA: TGTGCCAGCAGCTCGCTCACTGAAGCTTTCTTT
V gene: TRBV7-3
clone size: .
J gene: TRBJ1-1
D gene: .

CDR3 protein: CASSTRQGRSPLHF
CDR3 DNA: TGTGCCAGTAGTACCCGACAGGGTCGGTCACCCCTCCACTTT
V gene: TRBV19
clone size: .
J gene: TRBJ1-6
D gene: TRBD1

CDR3 protein: CASSLAGTGYNEQFF
CDR3 DNA: TGTGCCAGCAGTCTCGCCGGGACAGGTTACAATGAGCAGTTCTTC
V gene: TRBV6-5
clone size: .
J gene: TRBJ2-1
D gene: TRBD1

CDR3 protein: CASRSYNSPLHF
CDR3 DNA: TGTGCCAGCAGAAGCTATAATTCACCCCTCCACTTT
V gene: TRBV2
clone size: once
J gene: TRBJ1-6
D gene: .

CDR3 protein: CASSPQGSSYEQYF
CDR3 DNA: TGTGCCAGCTCACCTCAGGGGAGCTCCTACGAGCAGTACTTC
V gene: TRBV18
clone size: .
J gene: TRBJ2-7
D gene: .

CDR3 protein: CASSLGRDNYGYTF
CDR3 DNA: TGCGCCAGCAGCTTGGGCAGGGATAACTATGGCTACACCTTC
V gene: TRBV5-1
clone size: .
J gene: TRBJ1-2
D gene: .

CDR3 protein: CASSPRQGPAYNEQFF
CDR3 DNA: TGTGCCAGCTCACCCAGACAGGGGCCTGCCTACAATGAGCAGTTCTTC
V gene: TRBV18
clone size: .
J gene: TRBJ2-1
D gene: TRBD1

CDR3 protein: CASSPGQGRNEQFF
CDR3 DNA: TGTGCCAGCTCACCGGGACAGGGGAGGAATGAGCAGTTCTTC
V gene: TRBV18
clone size: .
J gene: TRBJ2-1
D gene: TRBD1

CDR3 protein: CASSRDSNQPQHF
CDR3 DNA: TGTGCCAGCTCACGAGATTCCAATCAGCCCCAGCATTTT
V gene: TRBV18
clone size: .
J gene: TRBJ1-5
D gene: .

CDR3 protein: CASSYLSSGGAFF
CDR3 DNA: TGTGCCAGCAGTTACCTTTCGTCGGGGGGTGCTTTCTTT
V gene: TRBV6-5
clone size: .
J gene: TRBJ1-1
D gene: .

CDR3 protein: CASSYQGSDGYTF
CDR3 DNA: TGTGCCAGCAGTTACCAGGGATCAGATGGCTACACCTTC
V gene: TRBV6-6
clone size: .
J gene: TRBJ1-2
D gene: .

CDR3 protein: CASRGVRGINTYNEQFF
CDR3 DNA: TGTGCCAGCAGGGGGGTCAGGGGGATAAATACCTACAATGAGCAGTTCTTC
V gene: TRBV27
clone size: .
J gene: TRBJ2-1
D gene: TRBD1

CDR3 protein: CASSSKGQGSTGELFF
CDR3 DNA: TGTGCCAGCAGCTCCAAGGGACAGGGTTCCACCGGGGAGCTGTTTTTT
V gene: TRBV5-4
clone size: .
J gene: TRBJ2-2
D gene: TRBD1

CDR3 protein: CASSATSGGWDEQFF
CDR3 DNA: TGCGCCAGCAGCGCCACAAGCGGGGGCTGGGATGAGCAGTTCTTC
V gene: TRBV5-1
clone size: .
J gene: TRBJ2-1
D gene: TRBD2

CDR3 protein: CASSIQGIGEAFF
CDR3 DNA: TGTGCCAGTAGTATACAGGGGATAGGGGAAGCTTTCTTT
V gene: TRBV19
clone size: .
J gene: TRBJ1-1
D gene: .

CDR3 protein: CASGLAGGPYEQYF
CDR3 DNA: TGTGCCAGCGGACTAGCGGGGGGGCCCTACGAGCAGTACTTC
V gene: TRBV11-2
clone size: .
J gene: TRBJ2-7
D gene: TRBD2

CDR3 protein: CASSFGTRRVRNEQFF
CDR3 DNA: TGTGCCAGCAGCTTCGGGACTAGGAGGGTTCGGAATGAGCAGTTCTTC
V gene: TRBV7-2
clone size: .
J gene: TRBJ2-1
D gene: TRBD2

CDR3 protein: CASSLRTVQNTEAFF
CDR3 DNA: TGCGCCAGCAGCCTAAGGACGGTTCAGAACACTGAAGCTTTCTTT
V gene: TRBV5-1
clone size: .
J gene: TRBJ1-1
D gene: .

CDR3 protein: CASTEGGPYGYTF
CDR3 DNA: TGTGCCAGCACCGAGGGGGGCCCCTATGGCTACACCTTC
V gene: TRBV2
clone size: once
J gene: TRBJ1-2
D gene: .

CDR3 protein: CASSLEDNRANEQYF
CDR3 DNA: TGCGCCAGCAGCTTGGAAGACAACAGGGCCAACGAGCAGTACTTC
V gene: TRBV5-1
clone size: once
J gene: TRBJ2-7
D gene: .

CDR3 protein: CASKRGATYEQYF
CDR3 DNA: TGTGCCAGCAAGCGGGGGGCGACCTACGAGCAGTACTTC
V gene: TRBV28
clone size: .
J gene: TRBJ2-7
D gene: TRBD2

CDR3 protein: CASAASGGGGEETQYF
CDR3 DNA: TGCGCCAGCGCTGCTAGCGGGGGGGGAGGTGAAGAGACCCAGTACTTC
V gene: TRBV4-1
clone size: .
J gene: TRBJ2-5
D gene: TRBD2